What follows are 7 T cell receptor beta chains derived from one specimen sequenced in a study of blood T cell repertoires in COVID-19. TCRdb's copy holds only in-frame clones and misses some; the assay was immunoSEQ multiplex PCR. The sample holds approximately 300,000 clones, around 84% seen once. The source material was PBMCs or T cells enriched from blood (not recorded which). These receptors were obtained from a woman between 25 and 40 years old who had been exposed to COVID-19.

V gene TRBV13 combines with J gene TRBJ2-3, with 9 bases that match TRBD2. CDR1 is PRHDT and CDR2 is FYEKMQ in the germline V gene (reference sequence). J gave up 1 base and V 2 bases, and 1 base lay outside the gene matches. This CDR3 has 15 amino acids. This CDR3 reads CASSLWTSGTDTQYF. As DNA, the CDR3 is TGTGCCAGCAGCTTATGGACTAGCGGCACAGATACGCAGTATTTT.

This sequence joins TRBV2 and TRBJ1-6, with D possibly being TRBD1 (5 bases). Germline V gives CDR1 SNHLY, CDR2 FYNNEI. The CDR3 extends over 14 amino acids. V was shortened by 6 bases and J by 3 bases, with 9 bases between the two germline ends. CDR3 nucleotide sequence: TGTGCCAGCAGCCCCGACAGCTATAATTCACCCCTCCACTTT. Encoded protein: CASSPDSYNSPLHF.

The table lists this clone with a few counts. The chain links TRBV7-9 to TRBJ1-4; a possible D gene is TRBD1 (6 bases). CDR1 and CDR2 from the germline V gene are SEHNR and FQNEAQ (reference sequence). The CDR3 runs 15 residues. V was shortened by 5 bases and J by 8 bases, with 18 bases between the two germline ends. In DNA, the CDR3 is TGTGCCAGCAGCCGCTCGATGGACAGAGACGAAAAACTGTTTTTT. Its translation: CASSRSMDRDEKLFF.

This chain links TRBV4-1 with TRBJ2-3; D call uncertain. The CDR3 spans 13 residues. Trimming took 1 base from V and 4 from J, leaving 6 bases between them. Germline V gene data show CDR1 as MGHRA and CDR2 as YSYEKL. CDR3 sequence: CASSQAEADTQYF. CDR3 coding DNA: TGCGCCAGCAGCCAAGCCGAGGCAGATACGCAGTATTTT.

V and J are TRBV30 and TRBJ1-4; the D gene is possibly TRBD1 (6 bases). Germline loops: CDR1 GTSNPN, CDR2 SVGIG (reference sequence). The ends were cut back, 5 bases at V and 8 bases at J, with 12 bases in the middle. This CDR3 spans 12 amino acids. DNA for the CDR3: TGTGCCTGGGCAGGGGATCAAGAAAAACTGTTTTTT. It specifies CAWAGDQEKLFF. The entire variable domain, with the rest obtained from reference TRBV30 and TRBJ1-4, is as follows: SQTIHQWPATLVQPVGSPLSLECTVEGTSNPNLYWYRQAAGRGLQLLFYSVGIGQISSEVPQNLSASRPQDRQFILSSKKLLLSDSGFYLCAWAGDQEKLFFGSGTQLSVL.

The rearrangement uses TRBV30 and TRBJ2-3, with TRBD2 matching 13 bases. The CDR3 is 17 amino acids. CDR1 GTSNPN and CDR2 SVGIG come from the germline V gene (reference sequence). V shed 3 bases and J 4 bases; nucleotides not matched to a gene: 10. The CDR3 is CAWRINLTSGGADTQYF. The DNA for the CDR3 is TGTGCCTGGAGAATCAATCTTACTAGCGGGGGGGCAGATACGCAGTATTTT.

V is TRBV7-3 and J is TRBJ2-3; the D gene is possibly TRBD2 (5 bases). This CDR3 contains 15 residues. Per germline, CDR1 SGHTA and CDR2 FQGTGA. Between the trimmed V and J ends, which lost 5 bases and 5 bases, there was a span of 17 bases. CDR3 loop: CASSPDQGRLDTQYF. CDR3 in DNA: TGTGCCAGCAGCCCGGACCAAGGGAGACTAGATACGCAGTATTTT.